Sequencing of this TCR beta chain was carried out in a study of CD8+ T cells in alopecia areata. CDR1 is MNHEY, CDR2 SMNVEV, per germline (reference sequence). V gave up 5 bases and J gave up 0 bases, with 11 bases separating them. The CDR3 covers 14 residues. Whole-study results and caveats: Patients shared TCRs less clearly than mice did, possibly owing to HLA. Elevated clonality characterized lesional scalp relative to normal scalp, particularly in alopecia totalis/universalis.

Comments on this clone: Its antigen is still unknown.

Sequencing used cDNA as its template, made by extracting RNA and reverse transcribing it. TCRdb's copy holds only in-frame clones and misses some; the assay was immunoSEQ multiplex PCR. The data contain roughly 200,000 clones, roughly 56% of them singletons. This TCR came from a human donor in good health. The material sequenced was CD8+ T cells sorted from blood. The V call is TRBV27, the J call TRBJ2-7; no clear D. The CDR3 spells CASSPWSVSYEQYF. CDR3 nucleotides: TGTGCCAGCAGTCCATGGAGTGTCTCCTACGAGCAGTACTTC.